The 9 T cell receptor beta chains in this list originate from one sample, sequenced in a study of Graves' ophthalmopathy and Graves' hyperthyroidism. RNA transcripts served as template for amplifying TCR beta CDR3 sequences. An initial RT-PCR round employing HTBI primers preceded a second-round multiplex PCR. Using its own MiXCR run on the multiplex PCR reads, TCRdb lists one record per CDR3 protein. Here the sample spans over a million distinct CDR3 sequences, 35% to 40% being singletons. Sequencing was done on a sample of peripheral blood or thyroid tissue (not recorded which). These receptor sequences come from an adult man with Graves' hyperthyroidism.

At least ten counts were recorded for this clonotype. This rearrangement joins TRBV2 to TRBJ1-2, with D possibly matching TRBD1 (6 bases). V was shortened by 9 bases and J by 2 bases, with 16 bases between the two germline ends. The CDR3 sequence is 14 residues long. Germline-derived CDR1 and CDR2 are SNHLY and FYNNEI. The CDR3 loop is CARRGGGVNYGYTF. For the CDR3, the DNA is TGTGCCAGGCGAGGGGGGGGCGTAAACTATGGCTACACCTTC. The full variable domain, with the rest looked up from reference TRBV2 and TRBJ1-2, is EPEVTQTPSHQVTQMGQEVILRCVPISNHLYFYWYRQILGQKVEFLVSFYNNEISEKSEIFDDQFSVERPDGSNFTLKIRSTKLEDSAMYFCARRGGGVNYGYTFGSGTRLTVV.

This clonotype was counted at least ten times. The chain joins TRBV29-1 to TRBJ2-7; 8 nucleotides agree with TRBD1. The CDR3 consists of 14 residues. In germline, CDR1 is SQVTM, CDR2 ANQGSEA. J was trimmed by 2 bases and V by 3 bases; bases with no gene match: 6. CDR3 region: CSVEADRGPYEQYF. The CDR3 DNA reads as TGCAGCGTTGAGGCCGACAGGGGCCCCTACGAGCAGTACTTC.

This clonotype occurred a few times. The J gene is TRBJ2-5, the V gene TRBV20-1, with D perhaps matching TRBD1 (6 bases). V lost 3 bases and J lost 1, with 15 bases in between. The CDR3 extends over 15 amino acids. Per the germline V gene, CDR1 is DFQATT and CDR2 is SNEGSKA (reference sequence). Here the CDR3 DNA reads TGCAGTGCTAGGGGTAAACAGGGCATCCAAGAGACCCAGTACTTC. This translates into CSARGKQGIQETQYF.

The chain couples TRBV4-2 to TRBJ2-5; D is perhaps TRBD1 (6 bases). This CDR3 comprises 15 residues. The V and J ends lost 3 bases and 2 bases respectively, with 13 bases between them. Germline V gene lookup returns CDR1 LGHNA and CDR2 YNFKEQ. CDR3 DNA: TGTGCCAGCAGCCAGCCTGGACAGTTACAAGAGACCCAGTACTTC. The encoded protein is CASSQPGQLQETQYF.

This rearrangement joins TRBV10-1 to TRBJ2-7; D could derive from TRBD1 or TRBD2 (5 bases each). Germline CDR1 WNHNN, CDR2 SYGVQD (reference sequence). The CDR3 is made up of 14 amino acids. Trimming cost V 8 bases and J 3 bases, with 17 bases left between them. Here the CDR3 DNA reads TGCGCCAGCTTAGGTCCGGGACGGCTCTACGAGCAGTACTTC. This encodes CASLGPGRLYEQYF.

This clonotype turned up a few times. J is TRBJ2-5 and V is TRBV5-1, with 10 bases aligning to TRBD2. Trimming cost V 4 bases and J 6 bases; bases outside gene matches: 21. CDR3 length: 19 amino acids. CDR1 is SGHRS, CDR2 YFSETQ, per germline. CDR3 DNA: TGCGCCAGCAGCCTCCCCGAGAGCGGGGGGGCTGGGGATCGAAAGACCCAGTACTTC. It specifies CASSLPESGGAGDRKTQYF.

V usage is TRBV2 and J usage is TRBJ1-2; D remains ambiguous. The V and J ends lost 4 bases and 5 bases respectively, with 20 bases between them. Germline V gene lookup returns CDR1 SNHLY and CDR2 FYNNEI. The CDR3 contains 16 residues. The CDR3 region is CASSARDRNVAYGYTF. The CDR3 nucleotides read TGTGCCAGCAGTGCTAGAGATAGGAACGTCGCATATGGCTACACCTTC. Using reference TRBV2 and TRBJ1-2 for the parts outside the CDR3, the full variable domain is EPEVTQTPSHQVTQMGQEVILRCVPISNHLYFYWYRQILGQKVEFLVSFYNNEISEKSEIFDDQFSVERPDGSNFTLKIRSTKLEDSAMYFCASSARDRNVAYGYTFGSGTRLTVV.

This clonotype was detected many times. The chain carries TRBV7-9 and TRBJ1-6; D not resolved. The CDR3 length is 13 residues. In germline, CDR1 is SEHNR, CDR2 FQNEAQ (reference sequence). Trimming shortened V by 5 bases and J by 10 bases, and 12 bases separated the two germline ends. In DNA, the CDR3 is TGTGCCAGCAGCCCCCCGGCGGACTCACCCCTCCACTTT. Amino acid sequence: CASSPPADSPLHF.

This clonotype has a count of ten or more. V is TRBV5-5 and J is TRBJ2-5; no reliable D call. Trimming took off 4 bases at V and 2 bases at J, with 15 bases between the two ends. The germline V gene encodes CDR1 SGHKS and CDR2 YYEKEE (reference sequence). The CDR3 loop spans 15 amino acids. The CDR3 sequence is CASSGSPAEQETQYF. In nucleotides, the CDR3 is TGTGCCAGCAGCGGGTCCCCGGCAGAACAAGAGACCCAGTACTTC.